This T cell receptor (beta chain) was profiled in a study of T cell responses to AZD1222 COVID-19 vaccine. General study findings and limits: Donors were largely white British and mainly female; clonal diversity was possibly underestimated. Among AZD1222 vaccinees, only six or seven were seropositive at baseline. Samples come after the peak T cell response, not at day 14. CD4 TCRs linked to vaccination spanned spike, dominating at 160-218 and 743-854.

Profiling relied on immunoSEQ multiplex PCR, and the TCRdb table lists in-frame clones only, not all of them. The sample holds approximately 110,000 clones; around 88% are singletons and the top ten take about 5%. The CDR3 has 14 residues. Germline V lookup: CDR1 LGHNA, CDR2 YSLEER. J lost 3 bases, V lost 3 bases, and 1 base had no gene match. Of note for this clone: Its matching antigen is unknown.

The chain couples TRBV4-3 to TRBJ1-1, with 10 nucleotides matching TRBD1. This clonotype was obtained from an adult in good health. The sequencing used peripheral blood, collected on day 0 of AZD1222 vaccination. The CDR3 spells CASSQDRGDTEAFF. CDR3 DNA sequence: TGCGCCAGCAGCCAGGACAGGGGGGACACTGAAGCTTTCTTT.